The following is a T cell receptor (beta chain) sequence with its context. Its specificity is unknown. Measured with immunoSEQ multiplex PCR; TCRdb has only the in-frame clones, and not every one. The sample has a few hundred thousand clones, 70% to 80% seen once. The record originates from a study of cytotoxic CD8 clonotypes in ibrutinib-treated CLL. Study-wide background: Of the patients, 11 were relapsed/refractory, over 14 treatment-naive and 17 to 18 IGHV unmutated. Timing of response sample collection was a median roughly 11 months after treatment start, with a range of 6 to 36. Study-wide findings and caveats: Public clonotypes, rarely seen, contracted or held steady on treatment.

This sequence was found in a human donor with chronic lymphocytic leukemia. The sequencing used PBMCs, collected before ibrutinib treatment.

Written as DNA, the CDR3 is TGTGCCAGCAGCTCGGGACTGGAGACCCAGTACTTC. Its protein product is CASSSGLETQYF. The chain has TRBV5-6 and TRBJ2-5; D is perhaps TRBD2 (6 bases). Germline V gene lookup returns CDR1 SGHDT and CDR2 YYEEEE. The CDR3 runs 12 residues. Trimming took off 3 bases at V and 5 bases at J, with 8 bases between the two ends.